Below, 28 T cell receptor beta chains from the same sample are listed, as sequenced in a study of response to subunit inactivated influenza vaccine. TCRdb itself ran the RT-PCR reads through MiXCR, one entry per CDR3 protein. The sample includes 610,000 or so distinct CDR3 sequences, roughly 15% seen only once; the top ten take around 10%. The specimen was PBMCs from blood, collected approximately 12 days after vaccination. Receptors originate from a man in his fifties who received an inactivated influenza vaccine.

The V call is TRBV10-3, the J call TRBJ1-2; D is unresolved. CDR3 length equals 11 residues. V was clipped by 8 bases and J by 5 bases, with 9 bases between them. CDR1 is ENHRY, CDR2 SYGVKD, per germline. CDR3 region: CAIESLYGYTF. The CDR3 DNA is TGTGCCATCGAATCTCTATATGGCTACACCTTC.

V and J are TRBV5-4 and TRBJ2-2; D not certain. The V gene lost 0 bases and the J gene lost 3 bases, with 9 bases spanning the gap. In germline, CDR1 is SGHNT, CDR2 YYREEE (reference sequence). The CDR3 is 15 amino acids. CDR3 loop: CASSLGGWDTGELFF. In DNA, the CDR3 is TGTGCCAGCAGCTTGGGGGGTTGGGACACCGGGGAGCTGTTTTTT.

The sample holds a few counts of this clonotype. The rearrangement uses TRBV6-6 and TRBJ2-1; D perhaps matches TRBD1 (7 bases). From germline, CDR1 is MNHNY and CDR2 SVGAGI (reference sequence). Trimming took off 4 bases at V and 12 bases at J, with 13 bases between the two ends. The CDR3 consists of 12 residues. CDR3 amino acids: CASSLQGRWQFF. DNA for the CDR3: TGTGCCAGCAGTTTACAGGGGAGGTGGCAGTTCTTC.

Ten or more counts support this clonotype. The chain links TRBV4-3 to TRBJ2-1, with D maybe TRBD1 (6 bases). CDR1 LGHNA and CDR2 YSLEER come from the germline V gene. Trimming pared 3 bases from V and 4 bases from J, leaving 13 bases between. This CDR3 contains 15 residues. CDR3 DNA: TGCGCCAGCAGCCAGGGTCGAGGACAGTACAATGAGCAGTTCTTC. The encoded protein is CASSQGRGQYNEQFF.

This clonotype was detected a few times. Here the CDR3 DNA reads TGTGCCAGCAGCGTGACTAGGAGAGAGACCCAGTACTTC. Amino acids: CASSVTRRETQYF. This chain joins TRBV7-2 and TRBJ2-5, with D tentatively TRBD2 (6 bases). Trimming shortened V by 5 bases and J by 4 bases, and 11 bases separated the two germline ends. The CDR3 spans 13 residues. Germline lookup yields CDR1 SGHTA and CDR2 FQGNSA.

V and J are TRBV10-3 and TRBJ1-2; 8 positions agree with TRBD1. Germline V gene data show CDR1 as ENHRY and CDR2 as SYGVKD. The CDR3 is 14 amino acids. The trim removed 6 bases at V and 1 base at J, leaving 4 bases unmatched. The CDR3 DNA sequence: TGTGCCATCAGGAGGACAGGGATTAACTATGGCTACACCTTC. Protein sequence: CAIRRTGINYGYTF.

CDR3 sequence reads: CASSLSNLQETQYF. DNA for the CDR3: TGTGCCAGCAGCTTATCCAACTTACAAGAGACCCAGTACTTC. The chain has TRBV7-2 and TRBJ2-5; D is ambiguous. Trimming removed 2 bases at V and 2 bases at J, with 9 bases between. Germline V gene data show CDR1 as SGHTA and CDR2 as FQGNSA. The CDR3 has 14 amino acids.

This rearrangement joins TRBV4-3 to TRBJ2-1, with 7 bases aligning to TRBD1. CDR3 length equals 14 residues. CDR1 is LGHNA and CDR2 is YSLEER in the germline V gene. Germline trimming cut 3 bases from V and 2 bases from J; bases unmatched to any gene: 1. CDR3 in amino acids: CASSHGTAYNEQFF. For the CDR3, the DNA is TGCGCCAGCAGCCATGGGACAGCCTACAATGAGCAGTTCTTC.

This clonotype has just a few counts. The rearrangement joins TRBV7-2 to TRBJ1-5; D is unclear. Trimming cost V 1 base and J 3 bases, with 10 bases left between them. CDR3 length: 15 residues. Germline-derived CDR1 and CDR2 are SGHTA and FQGNSA. CDR3 sequence (DNA): TGTGCCAGCAGCTTAGACTCCCTATTCAATCAGCCCCAGCATTTT. It translates to CASSLDSLFNQPQHF.

This clonotype was seen a few times. This chain links TRBV6-5 with TRBJ2-1, with D hard to call. This CDR3 has 14 amino acids. Per the germline V gene, CDR1 is MNHEY and CDR2 is SVGAGI. The V end lost 2 bases, the J end lost 2 bases, and 7 bases lay between the germline ends. CDR3 DNA: TGTGCCAGCAGTTACAAGGGAACCTACAATGAGCAGTTCTTC. Translated, it gives CASSYKGTYNEQFF.

This clonotype was recorded a few times. The chain combines TRBV7-2 with TRBJ2-5; D assignment may be TRBD1 or TRBD2 (5 bases each). The CDR3 has 13 amino acids. Trimming pared 5 bases from V and 4 bases from J, leaving 11 bases between. CDR1 and CDR2 (germline): SGHTA, FQGNSA. The CDR3 reads CASSPGTRETQYF. The CDR3, as DNA: TGTGCCAGCAGCCCCGGGACCAGAGAGACCCAGTACTTC.

This clonotype occurred a few times. The rearrangement uses TRBV28 and TRBJ2-1; D ambiguous. V was pared by 4 bases and J by 9 bases, with 19 bases between. Germline assignment: CDR1 MDHEN and CDR2 SYDVKM. This CDR3 spans 15 amino acids. The CDR3 region is CASSSTTRWPREQFF. CDR3 bases: TGTGCCAGCAGTTCCACCACACGCTGGCCCCGTGAGCAGTTCTTC.

This clonotype turned up a few times. This chain connects TRBV4-2 to TRBJ2-4, with 8 bases identical to TRBD2. This CDR3 is 15 amino acids long. Trimming took 4 bases from V and 7 from J; bases not matched to a gene: 9. Germline V CDR1 and CDR2: LGHNA, YNFKEQ. The CDR3 spells CASSRPAGGGNIQYF. CDR3 DNA sequence: TGTGCCAGCAGCCGCCCTGCGGGGGGCGGGAACATTCAGTACTTC.

This clonotype has just a few counts. The chain has TRBV14 and TRBJ2-5; 8 bases line up with TRBD1. Trimming cost V 1 base and J 1 base; bases outside gene matches: 11. The CDR3 totals 18 residues. Germline V gene sequence: CDR1 SGHDN, CDR2 FVKESK. CDR3: CASSQVGGAGGLQETQYF. CDR3 sequence (DNA): TGTGCCAGCAGCCAAGTAGGTGGAGCAGGGGGCCTCCAAGAGACCCAGTACTTC.

In this sample, this clonotype turned up a few times. The chain uses TRBV12-3 or TRBV12-4 and TRBJ2-1; either TRBD1 or TRBD2 may supply D (5 bases each). This CDR3 is 14 amino acids long. With 3 bases removed from V and 8 bases from J, the gap between germline ends came to 14 bases. The CDR3 here is CASSFRGVVDEQFF. The CDR3 bases are TGTGCCAGCAGTTTTCGAGGGGTGGTTGATGAGCAGTTCTTC.

This clonotype showed up just a few times. This chain uses TRBV12-3 or TRBV12-4 with TRBJ2-3, with 8 positions matching TRBD1. V was clipped by 6 bases and J by 5 bases; unmatched bases: 10. This CDR3 has 15 residues. CDR3 DNA: TGTGCCAGCAGGAAAACAGGGGGTCAAGGAGATACGCAGTATTTT. Protein: CASRKTGGQGDTQYF.

This chain joins TRBV7-3 and TRBJ2-1; a possible D gene is TRBD2 (6 bases). With 5 bases removed from V and 9 bases from J, the gap between germline ends came to 14 bases. This CDR3 is 13 amino acids long. Germline CDR1 and CDR2: SGHTA and FQGTGA. CDR3 loop: CASSQTSSGEQFF. The CDR3, as DNA: TGTGCCAGCAGCCAAACTAGCTCCGGTGAGCAGTTCTTC.

This clonotype came up many times. The rearrangement links TRBV6-1 to TRBJ1-3; 8 bases are a match to TRBD1. This CDR3 spans 14 amino acids. The ends lost 5 bases at V and 1 base at J; junction bases unmatched: 1. In germline, CDR1 is MNHNS, CDR2 SASEGT. CDR3 in DNA: TGTGCCAGCAGTACAGGGGGTTCTGGAAACACCATATATTTT. Translating it yields CASSTGGSGNTIYF.

Only a few counts were recorded for this clonotype. J is TRBJ1-1 and V is TRBV29-1; D call uncertain. V lost 6 bases and J 0 bases, leaving 5 bases between the germline ends. CDR3 length equals 11 residues. In germline, CDR1 is SQVTM, CDR2 ANQGSEA. The CDR3: CSVEVNTEAFF. The CDR3, as DNA: TGCAGCGTGGAGGTGAACACTGAAGCTTTCTTT.

A few counts support this clonotype. The rearrangement links TRBV10-1 to TRBJ2-7; no definite D call. Germline V lookup: CDR1 WNHNN, CDR2 SYGVQD (reference sequence). There are 14 residues in the CDR3. The germline V and J ends were trimmed by 2 bases and 5 bases, with 13 bases remaining between them. The CDR3, as DNA: TGCGCCAGCAGTGAGGTCAGCATGAAAGACGAGCAGTACTTC. This codes for CASSEVSMKDEQYF.

The V and J genes are TRBV6-2 or TRBV6-3 and TRBJ2-5; D gene ambiguous. CDR1 is MNHEY and CDR2 is SVGEGT in the germline V gene. The length of the CDR3 is 13 residues. V was trimmed by 6 bases and J by 1 base, leaving 9 bases between them. The CDR3 is CASSPSAQETQYF. CDR3 coding DNA: TGTGCCAGCAGCCCCTCAGCCCAAGAGACCCAGTACTTC.

This clonotype occurred a few times. This chain joins TRBV5-1 and TRBJ2-5; TRBD1 or TRBD2 may be the D gene (5 bases each). The CDR3 spans 15 residues. Germline assignment: CDR1 SGHRS and CDR2 YFSETQ. The V end was cut by 2 bases, the J end by 0 bases, with 11 bases between. The CDR3 bases are TGCGCCAGCAGCTTCTTTATGGGGGACCAAGAGACCCAGTACTTC. It codes for CASSFFMGDQETQYF.

This rearrangement joins TRBV12-3 or TRBV12-4 to TRBJ2-5; D not resolved. This CDR3 contains 12 residues. Trimming shortened V by 2 bases and J by 8 bases, and 9 bases separated the two germline ends. Written as DNA, the CDR3 is TGTGCCAGCAGTTTAAAGTCGGTTACCCAGTACTTC. As protein: CASSLKSVTQYF.

J is TRBJ1-2 and V is TRBV3-1; D not certain. This CDR3 is built from 13 residues. Per germline, CDR1 LGHDT and CDR2 YNNKEL (reference sequence). Between the trimmed V and J ends, which lost 6 bases and 2 bases, there was a span of 10 bases. CDR3 in amino acids: CASRPGLNYGYTF. CDR3 sequence (DNA): TGTGCCAGCAGGCCCGGGCTGAACTATGGCTACACCTTC.

This rearrangement joins TRBV7-8 to TRBJ1-1, with 8 nucleotides matching TRBD1. This CDR3 has 18 residues. V trimming: 3 bases; J trimming: 0 bases; junction bases outside the gene matches: 12. Germline-derived CDR1 and CDR2 are SGHVS and FQNEAQ. The CDR3 reads CASSFRGQARFMNTEAFF. The CDR3 region has the DNA TGTGCCAGCAGCTTTCGGGGACAGGCGAGATTCATGAACACTGAAGCTTTCTTT.

This chain uses TRBV20-1 with TRBJ2-7; possibly TRBD2 for D (6 bases). The CDR3 is made up of 14 amino acids. V was clipped by 3 bases and J by 4 bases, with 16 bases between them. Germline V CDR1 and CDR2: DFQATT, SNEGSKA (reference sequence). The CDR3 reads CSARPGVRGYEQYF. CDR3 sequence (DNA): TGCAGTGCTAGGCCGGGAGTAAGGGGTTACGAGCAGTACTTC.

J is TRBJ2-4 and V is TRBV5-6; possible D gene TRBD1, 5 bases. With 3 bases removed from V and 8 bases from J, the gap between germline ends came to 18 bases. The CDR3 contains 15 residues. Germline CDR1 reads SGHDT; CDR2 reads YYEEEE. The CDR3 DNA sequence: TGTGCCAGCAGCTCTACCACAGGCGCCTTGGACATTCAGTACTTC. This sequence encodes CASSSTTGALDIQYF.

This clonotype has more than one count but fewer than ten. This chain connects TRBV27 to TRBJ2-5, with 8 bases fitting TRBD1. The ends lost 3 bases at V and 7 bases at J; junction bases unmatched: 13. Germline loops: CDR1 MNHEY, CDR2 SMNVEV (reference sequence). CDR3 length equals 16 residues. As DNA, the CDR3 is TGTGCCAGCAGTTTTGGACCGGGACAGGCGGAAAGGACCCAGTACTTC. It specifies CASSFGPGQAERTQYF.